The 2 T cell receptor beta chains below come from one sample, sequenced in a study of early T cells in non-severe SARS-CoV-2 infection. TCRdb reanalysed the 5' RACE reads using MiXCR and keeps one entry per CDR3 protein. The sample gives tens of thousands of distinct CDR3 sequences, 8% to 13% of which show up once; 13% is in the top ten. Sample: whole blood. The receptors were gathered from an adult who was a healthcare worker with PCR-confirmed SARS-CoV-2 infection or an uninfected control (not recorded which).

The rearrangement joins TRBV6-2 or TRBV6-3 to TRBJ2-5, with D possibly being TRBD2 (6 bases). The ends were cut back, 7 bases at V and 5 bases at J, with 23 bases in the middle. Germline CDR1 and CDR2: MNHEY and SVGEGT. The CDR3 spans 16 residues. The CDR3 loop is CASMRRPGPSGETQYF. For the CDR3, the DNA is TGTGCCAGCATGAGGCGGCCGGGACCCAGCGGGGAGACCCAGTACTTC.

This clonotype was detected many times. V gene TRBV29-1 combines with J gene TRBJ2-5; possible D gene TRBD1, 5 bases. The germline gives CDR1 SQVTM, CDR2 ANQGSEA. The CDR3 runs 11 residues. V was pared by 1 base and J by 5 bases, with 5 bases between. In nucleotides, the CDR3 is TGCAGCGTTGAAGGGGGCGAGACCCAGTACTTC. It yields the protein CSVEGGETQYF.